This is a list of T cell receptor beta chains from one sample in a study of identical twins. From the 5' RACE reads, TCRdb called clonotypes with MiXCR, one entry per CDR3 protein. The sample has hundreds of thousands of distinct CDR3 sequences; under 10% are singletons. The same data also went into a second study, on yellow fever vaccine responses in identical twins.

Sequencing was performed on memory (CD45RO+) T cells sorted from blood. All receptors come from a woman under 30 in good health. Both conserved end residues are part of each CDR3.

len: 12; v_gene: TRBV5-1; j_gene: TRBJ2-2; CDR3aa: CASSSRFGELFF
len: 17; v_gene: TRBV12-3/TRBV12-4; j_gene: TRBJ2-2; CDR3aa: CASSLGSVAENTGELFF
len: 16; v_gene: TRBV3-1; j_gene: TRBJ2-3; CDR3aa: CASSQGGQMAKGTQYF
len: 18; v_gene: TRBV5-1; j_gene: TRBJ2-5; CDR3aa: CASSLPRTGKLYQETQYF
len: 15; v_gene: TRBV11-2; j_gene: TRBJ2-5; CDR3aa: CASSPLPLIQETQYF
len: 16; v_gene: TRBV4-3; j_gene: TRBJ2-1; CDR3aa: CASSRASGIIGNEQFF
len: 14; v_gene: TRBV6-1; j_gene: TRBJ2-7; CDR3aa: CASSGIRGPYEQYF
len: 16; v_gene: TRBV19; j_gene: TRBJ1-2; CDR3aa: CASSISWAGPDVGYTF
len: 15; v_gene: TRBV5-1; j_gene: TRBJ2-1; CDR3aa: CASSLLDPSYNEQFF
len: 16; v_gene: TRBV12-3/TRBV12-4; j_gene: TRBJ2-1; CDR3aa: CASRGAGLHSYNEQFF
len: 13; v_gene: TRBV29-1; j_gene: TRBJ2-5; CDR3aa: CSVRTGLQETQYF
len: 12; v_gene: TRBV20-1; j_gene: TRBJ2-7; CDR3aa: CSARRRDHEQYF
len: 14; v_gene: TRBV18; j_gene: TRBJ2-5; CDR3aa: CASSASGTQETQYF
len: 15; v_gene: TRBV20-1; j_gene: TRBJ2-3; CDR3aa: CSANKDGGRADTQYF
len: 16; v_gene: TRBV11-2; j_gene: TRBJ2-2; CDR3aa: CASSLVRRGRTGELFF
len: 13; v_gene: TRBV6-6; j_gene: TRBJ1-1; CDR3aa: CASTRGLGTEAFF
len: 18; v_gene: TRBV2; j_gene: TRBJ2-1; CDR3aa: CASSRLPRTSGRNNEQFF
len: 17; v_gene: TRBV7-3; j_gene: TRBJ2-3; CDR3aa: CASSEDSSGGGRGTQYF
len: 15; v_gene: TRBV3-1; j_gene: TRBJ2-5; CDR3aa: CASSQDDGTQETQYF
len: 14; v_gene: TRBV5-4; j_gene: TRBJ2-2; CDR3aa: CASSLAGLSGELFF
len: 15; v_gene: TRBV5-1; j_gene: TRBJ2-7; CDR3aa: CASSPTGGGSYEQYF
len: 16; v_gene: TRBV7-9; j_gene: TRBJ2-5; CDR3aa: CASSLERRSGRETQYF
len: 11; v_gene: TRBV29-1; j_gene: TRBJ2-3; CDR3aa: CSVGEGDTQYF
len: 13; v_gene: TRBV11-1; j_gene: TRBJ2-1; CDR3aa: CASSGTSGGHPFF
len: 15; v_gene: TRBV11-3; j_gene: TRBJ2-1; CDR3aa: CASSSEPDRVNEQFF
len: 23; v_gene: TRBV19; j_gene: TRBJ2-1; CDR3aa: CASSTGGRGPKSTSEGDHREQFF
len: 12; v_gene: TRBV6-1; j_gene: TRBJ2-3; CDR3aa: CASPEPRDTQYF
len: 19; v_gene: TRBV6-2/TRBV6-3; j_gene: TRBJ2-6; CDR3aa: CASTAIRQGGVSGANVLTF
len: 14; v_gene: TRBV5-1; j_gene: TRBJ1-2; CDR3aa: CASSPRGEGYGYTF
len: 18; v_gene: TRBV20-1; j_gene: TRBJ2-2; CDR3aa: CSARDPTGAGPNTGELFF
len: 14; v_gene: TRBV3-1; j_gene: TRBJ1-2; CDR3aa: CASSLRGGISGYTF
len: 15; v_gene: TRBV2; j_gene: TRBJ2-2; CDR3aa: CASSEEGPYTGELFF
len: 14; v_gene: TRBV7-9; j_gene: TRBJ1-4; CDR3aa: CASSQTGGNEKLFF
len: 15; v_gene: TRBV6-2/TRBV6-3; j_gene: TRBJ2-7; CDR3aa: CASSQRPGRNYEQYF
len: 13; v_gene: TRBV9; j_gene: TRBJ1-6; CDR3aa: CASSENRDSPLHF
len: 13; v_gene: TRBV24-1; j_gene: TRBJ2-3; CDR3aa: CATRDGLGDTQYF
len: 17; v_gene: TRBV12-3/TRBV12-4; j_gene: TRBJ2-3; CDR3aa: CASSLGVRGGTADTQYF
len: 14; v_gene: TRBV6-4; j_gene: TRBJ2-3; CDR3aa: CASSDGGGPDTQYF
len: 14; v_gene: TRBV19; j_gene: TRBJ2-1; CDR3aa: CASSSSSGSNEQFF